This T cell receptor beta chain appears in the sequencing data of a study of shared clonotypes between healthy human individuals. Germline loops: CDR1 MDHEN, CDR2 SYDVKM. Trimming removed 2 bases at V and 1 base at J, with 8 bases between. The CDR3 covers 14 residues. Libraries were prepared by immunoSEQ multiplex PCR; TCRdb keeps only in-frame clonotypes and omits some of them. The sample yields 100,000 or so clones, less than 80% seen once. This clonotype was obtained from a woman in her 30s in good health. The chain combines TRBV28 with TRBJ2-5; D unresolved. Material for sequencing was memory CD8+ T cells sorted from blood. Subset given: CD45RO+ cells pooled with CCR7-negative TemRA cells. The chain's CDR3 is CASSLDPSQETQYF. The CDR3 nucleotides are TGTGCCAGCAGTTTAGACCCCAGCCAAGAGACCCAGTACTTC.